This entry lists 27 T cell receptor beta chains sequenced from one sample in a study of human T cells and chemical hapten exposure. From the RACE reads, TCRdb called clonotypes with MiXCR, one entry per CDR3 protein. Of about 130,000 distinct CDR3 sequences in the sample, approximately 9.1% were seen once. The time point here: healthy volunteer bleed at 2 weeks. Before extraction, the whole blood was not fractionated, and total RNA was taken from it. Sequencing was performed on whole blood. The receptor set was obtained from a male donor in good health. Some clones in this sample may be carry-over from other donors' samples.

This clonotype was detected only a few times. The rearrangement links TRBV12-3 or TRBV12-4 to TRBJ2-5, with TRBD2 identical over 8 bases. The CDR3 has 15 amino acids. J lost 1 base, V lost 6 bases, and 7 bases had no gene match. The CDR3 sequence is CASSSSGSAQETQYF. CDR3 DNA sequence: TGTGCCAGCAGCTCCAGCGGGAGTGCCCAAGAGACCCAGTACTTC.

The chain uses TRBV6-2 or TRBV6-3 and TRBJ2-7; possible D gene TRBD2, 6 bases. Between the trimmed V and J ends, which lost 5 bases and 3 bases, there was a span of 11 bases. The CDR3 runs 13 residues. Germline V gives CDR1 MNHEY, CDR2 SVGEGT. The CDR3 DNA is TGTGCCAGCAGTGGCGGGGCATTCTACGAGCAGTACTTC. Its protein product is CASSGGAFYEQYF.

This clonotype came up a few times. The chain employs TRBV3-1 and TRBJ2-7, with D maybe TRBD1 (6 bases). CDR3 size: 14 residues. V lost 4 bases to trimming and J lost 6 bases, with 16 bases between them. Germline V gives CDR1 LGHDT, CDR2 YNNKEL (reference sequence). The CDR3 region is CASSPSGHHGEQYF. As DNA, the CDR3 is TGTGCCAGCAGCCCTTCGGGACACCATGGCGAGCAGTACTTC.

This clonotype was seen a few times. The chain recombines TRBV29-1 with TRBJ2-5; D remains ambiguous. This CDR3 is 12 amino acids long. Deletions cut 6 bases from V and 8 bases from J, with 16 bases between. From germline, CDR1 is SQVTM and CDR2 ANQGSEA. The CDR3, as DNA: TGCAGCGTCGTAGGGCCTCAACTCACCCAGTACTTC. This gives the protein CSVVGPQLTQYF.

The chain carries TRBV19 and TRBJ2-1; possible D gene TRBD2, 7 bases. CDR1 and CDR2 from the germline V gene are LNHDA and SQIVND (reference sequence). The CDR3 runs 16 residues. The germline V and J ends were trimmed by 4 bases and 3 bases, with 16 bases remaining between them. CDR3 nucleotide sequence: TGTGCCAGTAGTACGGGGGCGGGGGCCCGCTACAATGAGCAGTTCTTC. This translates into CASSTGAGARYNEQFF. Looking up the rest from reference TRBV19 and TRBJ2-1 gives the full variable domain: DGGITQSPKYLFRKEGQNVTLSCEQNLNHDAMYWYRQDPGQGLRLIYYSQIVNDFQKGDIAEGYSVSREKKESFPLTVTSAQKNPTAFYLCASSTGAGARYNEQFFGPGTRLTVL.

The chain is built from TRBV7-9 and TRBJ1-6; 9 bases are shared with TRBD1. Germline V gene lookup returns CDR1 SEHNR and CDR2 FQNEAQ (reference sequence). The CDR3 has 15 residues. Trimming took 5 bases from V and 8 from J; bases not matched to a gene: 7. CDR3 residues: CASSLRGQGDSPLHF. The CDR3 nucleotides read TGTGCCAGCAGCCTGAGGGGACAGGGAGATTCACCCCTCCACTTT.

Points on this clonotype: This sequence may be a read error, since a much larger clone differs from it by one base. The V gene is TRBV9, the J gene TRBJ1-5; a possible D gene is TRBD1 (5 bases). CDR1 and CDR2 from the germline V gene are SGDLS and YYNGEE. CDR3 length: 14 amino acids. For the CDR3, the DNA is TGTGTCAGCAGCGTAGCACAGGACAATCAGCCCCAGCATTTT. Translation gives CVSSVAQDNQPQHF.

This clonotype was seen at least ten times. The chain carries TRBV6-2 or TRBV6-3 and TRBJ2-5, with a tentative D call TRBD1 (6 bases). Deletions cut 11 bases from V and 2 bases from J, with 15 bases between. CDR1 is MNHEY, CDR2 SVGEGT, per germline. The CDR3 consists of 13 residues. The DNA of the CDR3 is TGTGCCGCCTTCTCTAGGGGGCAAGAGACCCAGTACTTC. This sequence encodes CAAFSRGQETQYF.

A few counts support this clonotype. The chain uses TRBV20-1 and TRBJ1-1; D is ambiguous. Per germline, CDR1 DFQATT and CDR2 SNEGSKA (reference sequence). Trimming took off 0 bases at V and 0 bases at J, with 5 bases between the two ends. The CDR3 has 13 residues. Here the CDR3 reads CSARDSLNTEAFF. CDR3 nucleotides: TGCAGTGCTAGAGATTCCCTGAACACTGAAGCTTTCTTT.

There are a few counts of this clonotype. V usage is TRBV7-8 and J usage is TRBJ2-1; TRBD1 is a possible D gene (5 bases). With 5 bases removed from V and 2 bases from J, the gap between germline ends came to 13 bases. Germline values: CDR1 SGHVS, CDR2 FQNEAQ. This CDR3 comprises 15 residues. The CDR3 DNA follows: TGTGCCAGCAGCCTGGTACCGACAGCCTACAATGAGCAGTTCTTC. Protein product: CASSLVPTAYNEQFF.

V and J are TRBV10-3 and TRBJ1-1; D remains unclear. CDR3 size: 15 residues. CDR1 is ENHRY and CDR2 is SYGVKD in the germline V gene. V gave up 0 bases and J gave up 5 bases, with 13 bases separating them. In DNA form, the CDR3 reads TGTGCCATCAGTGAGTCGATCGGCAAACGGACTGAAGCTTTCTTT. It translates to CAISESIGKRTEAFF.

This clonotype was picked up many times. The chain carries TRBV2 and TRBJ2-7; TRBD1 is a possible D gene (6 bases). Trimming left V 7 bases short and J 2 bases short, with 15 bases between. From germline, CDR1 is SNHLY and CDR2 FYNNEI. The CDR3 sequence is 14 residues long. The CDR3: CASTEGDHTYEQYF. In DNA, the CDR3 is TGTGCCAGCACCGAGGGGGACCATACCTACGAGCAGTACTTC.

This clonotype was detected ten times or more. The V gene is TRBV14, the J gene TRBJ2-7; D tentatively reads TRBD1 or TRBD2 (7 bases each). The germline V gene has CDR1 SGHDN and CDR2 FVKESK. The CDR3 runs 13 residues. V lost 3 bases to trimming and J lost 7 bases, with 13 bases between them. The CDR3 DNA reads TGTGCCAGCAGCCATCCAGGGGGGGTTGAGCAGTACTTC. This sequence encodes CASSHPGGVEQYF.

The J gene is TRBJ2-1, the V gene TRBV4-2, with TRBD1 identical over 10 bases. With V trimmed by 0 bases and J by 2 bases, 7 bases remained unmatched. The CDR3 extends over 18 amino acids. CDR1 LGHNA and CDR2 YNFKEQ come from the germline V gene. CDR3 DNA: TGTGCCAGCAGCCAAGATCCCCGACAGGGGGCCACCTACAATGAGCAGTTCTTC. Translated, it gives CASSQDPRQGATYNEQFF.

In its sample, this clonotype was seen a few times. The V and J genes are TRBV7-6 and TRBJ2-1, with 9 bases matching TRBD2. This CDR3 is built from 15 residues. Germline V lookup: CDR1 SGHVS, CDR2 FNYEAQ. With V trimmed by 5 bases and J by 5 bases, 7 bases remained unmatched. This CDR3 is CASSLSGSPNNEQFF. CDR3 in DNA: TGTGCCAGCAGCCTTAGCGGGAGTCCCAACAATGAGCAGTTCTTC. The entire variable domain, with the rest obtained from reference TRBV7-6 and TRBJ2-1, is as follows: GAGVSQSPRYKVTKRGQDVALRCDPISGHVSLYWYRQALGQGPEFLTYFNYEAQQDKSGLPNDRFSAERPEGSISTLTIQRTEQRDSAMYRCASSLSGSPNNEQFFGPGTRLTVL.

This chain links TRBV25-1 with TRBJ2-5; 9 nucleotides match TRBD2. J lost 5 bases, V lost 7 bases, and 20 bases had no gene match. CDR3 length equals 18 residues. The V gene's germline CDR1 is MGHDK and CDR2 SYGVNS. In DNA form, the CDR3 reads TGTGCCAGCACCACCCGCCAGGGAGTAGCGGGAGATCGGGAGACCCAGTACTTC. This gives the protein CASTTRQGVAGDRETQYF.

The sample holds many counts of this clonotype. The chain links TRBV10-3 to TRBJ2-7; 8 bases are a match to TRBD1. The CDR3 length is 15 residues. In germline, CDR1 is ENHRY, CDR2 SYGVKD. The trim removed 8 bases at V and 2 bases at J, leaving 11 bases unmatched. The CDR3 region has the DNA TGTGCCATCCAAGGCGGGACAGGTGACCCCTACGAGCAGTACTTC. This sequence encodes CAIQGGTGDPYEQYF.

This clonotype has only a few counts. The J gene is TRBJ2-3, the V gene TRBV6-2 or TRBV6-3; D assignment may be TRBD1 or TRBD2 (5 bases each). CDR3 length: 17 residues. Germline V gene data show CDR1 as MNHEY and CDR2 as SVGEGT. Trimming cost V 0 bases and J 2 bases, with 15 bases left between them. In nucleotides, the CDR3 is TGTGCCAGCAGTTACTCGAAGCGGCAGGGCTCCACAGATACGCAGTATTTT. This sequence encodes CASSYSKRQGSTDTQYF.

This clonotype appeared many times. The chain combines TRBV11-2 with TRBJ2-7; 7 nucleotides match TRBD1. The CDR3 is made up of 14 amino acids. The germline V gene encodes CDR1 SGHAT and CDR2 FQNNGV. J lost 4 bases, V lost 5 bases, and 8 bases had no gene match. The CDR3 loop is CASSPGQYLYEQYF. Written as DNA, the CDR3 is TGTGCCAGCAGCCCGGGACAGTACCTGTACGAGCAGTACTTC. Looking up the rest from reference TRBV11-2 and TRBJ2-7 gives the full variable domain: EAGVAQSPRYKIIEKRQSVAFWCNPISGHATLYWYQQILGQGPKLLIQFQNNGVVDDSQLPKDRFSAERLKGVDSTLKIQPAKLEDSAVYLCASSPGQYLYEQYFGPGTRLTVT.

This clonotype was seen repeatedly, ten times or more. J is TRBJ2-3 and V is TRBV5-1; a weak D match, TRBD2 (5 bases). Looked up from germline, CDR1 is SGHRS and CDR2 is YFSETQ. CDR3 length: 13 residues. Between the trimmed V and J ends, which lost 7 bases and 0 bases, there was a span of 9 bases. The CDR3 here is CASEDSSTDTQYF. Here the CDR3 DNA reads TGCGCCAGCGAGGACTCTAGCACAGATACGCAGTATTTT.

This clonotype came up a few times. The rearrangement joins TRBV12-3 or TRBV12-4 to TRBJ2-3; D is unresolved. V dropped 3 bases and J dropped 4 bases, with 2 bases sitting between them. This CDR3 spans 11 amino acids. The CDR3 nucleotides are TGTGCCAGCAGTTTTGCAGATACGCAGTATTTT. Amino acid sequence: CASSFADTQYF.

The chain combines TRBV5-5 with TRBJ1-5; D gene uncertain. V dropped 4 bases and J dropped 3 bases, with 5 bases sitting between them. Germline assignment: CDR1 SGHKS and CDR2 YYEKEE (reference sequence). This CDR3 is built from 12 residues. CDR3 loop: CASSVDNQPQHF. The CDR3 DNA reads as TGTGCCAGCAGCGTGGACAATCAGCCCCAGCATTTT.

The chain carries TRBV4-3 and TRBJ2-6; D unclear. This CDR3 contains 16 residues. Trimming removed 0 bases at V and 0 bases at J, with 6 bases between. From germline, CDR1 is LGHNA and CDR2 YSLEER. CDR3 coding DNA: TGCGCCAGCAGCCAAGATACAGCCTCTGGGGCCAACGTCCTGACTTTC. It codes for CASSQDTASGANVLTF.

The V gene is TRBV5-1, the J gene TRBJ1-6, with 7 positions matching TRBD1. V gave up 4 bases and J gave up 7 bases; unmatched junction bases: 5. The CDR3 totals 14 residues. Looked up from germline, CDR1 is SGHRS and CDR2 is YFSETQ. The CDR3 region is CASSPGQINSPLHF. The CDR3, as DNA: TGCGCCAGCAGCCCGGGACAGATCAATTCACCCCTCCACTTT.

The sample holds many counts of this clonotype. V is TRBV15 and J is TRBJ2-5, with D maybe TRBD1 (6 bases). Germline V gives CDR1 LNHNV, CDR2 YYDKDF (reference sequence). Trimming left V 0 bases short and J 1 base short, with 9 bases between. CDR3 length: 15 amino acids. For the CDR3, the DNA is TGTGCCACCAGCAGAGATAAGGGGGTCCAAGAGACCCAGTACTTC. Translated: CATSRDKGVQETQYF.

With respect to this clonotype: A read error may be the cause here, since a much bigger clone is one base away. V is TRBV5-1 and J is TRBJ1-1; 8 bases match TRBD1. The CDR3 is 14 amino acids. Germline V gene sequence: CDR1 SGHRS, CDR2 YFSETQ. V lost 4 bases and J lost 5; bases outside the gene matches: 7. The CDR3 is CASSPITGGTEAFF. The CDR3, as DNA: TGCGCCAGCAGCCCGATTACAGGGGGAACTGAAGCTTTCTTT.

This clonotype was observed at least ten times. This chain joins TRBV29-1 and TRBJ1-1; D is unclear. CDR1 and CDR2 from the germline V gene are SQVTM and ANQGSEA. V was pared by 4 bases and J by 1 base, with 4 bases between. This CDR3 has 11 amino acids. The CDR3 sequence is CSVVQNTEAFF. CDR3 sequence (DNA): TGCAGCGTTGTGCAGAACACTGAAGCTTTCTTT. Drawing the rest from reference TRBV29-1 and TRBJ1-1, the complete variable domain is SAVISQKPSRDICQRGTSLTIQCQVDSQVTMMFWYRQQPGQSLTLIATANQGSEATYESGFVIDKFPISRPNLTFSTLTVSNMSPEDSSIYLCSVVQNTEAFFGQGTRLTVV.